These T cell receptor beta chains were read from a single sample in a study of T-cell reconstitution after alpha-beta-depleted transplantation in children. TCRdb reprocessed the PCR reads via MiXCR and lists one record per CDR3 protein. Here the sample spans hundreds of thousands of distinct CDR3 sequences, roughly 13% being singletons. The sample consisted of PBMCs, mostly from graft donor cells, taken 360 days after TCRalphabeta/CD19-depleted stem cell transplant. These receptors were obtained from a male patient between 10 and 17 years old who had a stem cell transplant for acute myeloid leukemia, so the T cells may come from the graft donor. CDR3s include the opening cysteine and the closing phenylalanine or tryptophan.

v_gene	j_gene	CDR3aa
TRBV10-3	TRBJ2-1	CAIRLAGPYNEQFF
TRBV5-1	TRBJ1-1	CASSWGTSLNTEAFF
TRBV12-3/TRBV12-4	TRBJ2-1	CASSLAAGELAGEQFF
TRBV5-1	TRBJ1-2	CASSLVTGGDYGYTF
TRBV7-2	TRBJ2-2	CASSVPHNTGELFF
TRBV6-2/TRBV6-3	TRBJ2-1	CASSSPGQAAYNEQFF
TRBV27	TRBJ2-7	CASSLYRVLHSSYEQYF
TRBV6-5	TRBJ2-3	CASSYSTPSGRSSTQYF
TRBV19	TRBJ2-7	CASSILGLAGGNSYEQYF
TRBV27	TRBJ2-1	CASMTSYNEQFF
TRBV6-1	TRBJ2-6	CASSQPGRPNVLTF
TRBV29-1	TRBJ2-7	CSVGELAGYSEQYF
TRBV29-1	TRBJ1-1	CSVDGGANTEAFF
TRBV2	TRBJ2-7	CASSGGTLTYEQYF
TRBV29-1	TRBJ2-4	CSVAPGTAKLAKNIQYF
TRBV6-2/TRBV6-3	TRBJ1-2	CASSYGRGGDYGYTF
TRBV20-1	TRBJ2-3	CSAETSGPFTDTQYF
TRBV10-3	TRBJ2-7	CAISEVKSGRVYEQYF
TRBV28	TRBJ2-4	CASSQGHAKNIQYF
TRBV27	TRBJ2-6	CASSLSDSGANVLTF
TRBV5-1	TRBJ2-3	CASSFSGTVTDTQYF
TRBV4-3	TRBJ1-1	CASSQNRGLPTEAFF
TRBV6-2/TRBV6-3	TRBJ2-1	CASSYTFLRDEQFF
TRBV6-5	TRBJ2-3	CASSYSKGRVFDTQYF
TRBV18	TRBJ1-1	CASSPSTGEAFF
TRBV3-1	TRBJ2-5	CASSLSSPGQGAKTQYF
TRBV20-1	TRBJ2-1	CSAGRNNEQFF
TRBV28	TRBJ1-6	CASTQPDSTDYNSPLHF